This TCR beta chain was found in a study of blood T cells in healthy people across ages. With respect to this clonotype: Its target is not known.

CDR1 and CDR2 (germline): SQVTM, ANQGSEA. Losses at the gene ends were 5 bases for V and 2 bases for J; bases not matched to a gene: 9. The CDR3 loop spans 15 amino acids. Those donating, healthy Caucasian individuals from Russia, were aged roughly 6 to 90. Total RNA, at least 6 micrograms per sample, was extracted from PBMCs. Whole-study findings and limits: For the donors, CMV status was unknown and possibly confounded expanded clonotype changes.

Using a J-beta primer mix together with a sample-barcoded 5' primer, a second PCR was run for about 6 to 12 cycles. TCRdb re-derived calls from the 5' RACE reads in MiXCR, one entry per CDR3 protein. The table shows hundreds of thousands of distinct CDR3 sequences, with about 61% occurring only once. This TCR came from a man aged 40-50 years in good health. The specimen sequenced was blood. This chain uses TRBV29-1 with TRBJ2-3; 8 bases map to TRBD2. In nucleotides, the CDR3 is TGCAGCGTTTCATGTCTAGCGGGCCCCACAGATACGCAGTATTTT. The encoded protein is CSVSCLAGPTDTQYF.